Listed here are 17 T cell receptor beta chains from one sample, sequenced in a study of shared clonotypes between healthy human individuals. Using immunoSEQ multiplex PCR, the repertoire was profiled, and TCRdb retains in-frame clones only, with some absent. Of 2 million to 2.5 million clones listed, 85% to 95% are singletons. Cells designated naive CD8 were CD45RO-negative and were positively selected for CCR7, with terminally differentiated effector memory CD45RA+ cells excluded. The sequenced material came from naive CD8+ T cells from PBMCs. The receptors were sampled from a man between 18 and 29 years old in good health. Some clones in this sample may be carry-over from other donors' samples.

The chain carries TRBV7-9 and TRBJ2-1, with 13 nucleotides matching TRBD2. V was pared by 4 bases and J by 4 bases, with 4 bases of the junction left unmatched. Germline-derived CDR1 and CDR2 are SEHNR and FQNEAQ (reference sequence). CDR3 length: 16 amino acids. The CDR3 nucleotides are TGTGCCAGCAGCTCCCTACTAGCGGGAGGGTACAATGAGCAGTTCTTC. This gives the protein CASSSLLAGGYNEQFF.

This rearrangement joins TRBV28 to TRBJ1-2; tentative D call: TRBD1 (5 bases). This CDR3 comprises 13 residues. Germline V gene data show CDR1 as MDHEN and CDR2 as SYDVKM. Between the trimmed V and J ends, which lost 4 bases and 3 bases, there was a span of 9 bases. CDR3 amino acids: CASSSVRDYGYTF. The CDR3 DNA reads as TGTGCCAGCAGTTCGGTCAGGGACTATGGCTACACCTTC.

The chain recombines TRBV30 with TRBJ2-7; D may match TRBD1 or TRBD2 (5 bases each). With 5 bases removed from V and 8 bases from J, the gap between germline ends came to 19 bases. Germline assignment: CDR1 GTSNPN and CDR2 SVGIG (reference sequence). The CDR3 sequence is 13 residues long. The chain's CDR3 is CAWGPGPSIKQYF. The CDR3 DNA sequence: TGTGCCTGGGGTCCGGGACCATCCATCAAGCAGTACTTC. Variable domain in full (rest from reference TRBV30 and TRBJ2-7): SQTIHQWPATLVQPVGSPLSLECTVEGTSNPNLYWYRQAAGRGLQLLFYSVGIGQISSEVPQNLSASRPQDRQFILSSKKLLLSDSGFYLCAWGPGPSIKQYFGPGTRLTVT.

V gene TRBV7-9 combines with J gene TRBJ1-1, with TRBD1 matching over 7 bases. The J segment lost 11 bases and the V segment lost 2 bases, leaving 17 bases of the junction unmatched. Germline CDR1 and CDR2: SEHNR and FQNEAQ (reference sequence). This CDR3 is built from 16 residues. CDR3 residues: CASSLTNYRGPVRAFF. As DNA, the CDR3 is TGTGCCAGCAGCTTAACTAATTACAGGGGCCCGGTAAGGGCTTTCTTT.

The gene calls are TRBV6-5 and TRBJ1-2; D remains unclear. CDR1 and CDR2 from the germline V gene are MNHEY and SVGAGI. Trimming left V 2 bases short and J 6 bases short, with 10 bases between. This CDR3 contains 13 residues. CDR3 amino acids: CASSYVGSDGYTF. CDR3 bases: TGTGCCAGCAGTTACGTGGGGTCGGATGGCTACACCTTC.

V and J are TRBV4-2 and TRBJ2-7; TRBD2 matches at 9 bases. The CDR3 contains 15 residues. V lost 4 bases, J lost 0 bases, and 4 bases stayed unmatched. CDR1 is LGHNA, CDR2 YNFKEQ, per germline. The CDR3 coding sequence is TGTGCCAGCAGCCCTAGCGGGGACTACTCCTACGAGCAGTACTTC. Translating it yields CASSPSGDYSYEQYF.

The rearrangement links TRBV6-5 to TRBJ2-2; TRBD1 agrees at 7 bases. Germline loops: CDR1 MNHEY, CDR2 SVGAGI. This CDR3 comprises 15 residues. V gave up 6 bases and J gave up 5 bases; unmatched junction bases: 9. The CDR3 spells CASSPDRVRTGELFF. The CDR3 DNA reads TGTGCCAGCAGCCCCGACAGGGTACGGACCGGGGAGCTGTTTTTT.

The gene calls are TRBV15 and TRBJ1-1; possible D gene TRBD1, 6 bases. Looked up from germline, CDR1 is LNHNV and CDR2 is YYDKDF (reference sequence). The germline V and J ends were trimmed by 9 bases and 4 bases, with 18 bases remaining between them. The CDR3 sequence is 14 residues long. The CDR3 region has the DNA TGTGCCACGGGGTACGGAGAAGGGGGCACTGAAGCTTTCTTT. This gives the protein CATGYGEGGTEAFF.

The gene calls are TRBV28 and TRBJ1-2, with D unclear. The CDR3 runs 14 residues. The germline V gene encodes CDR1 MDHEN and CDR2 SYDVKM. V lost 4 bases, J lost 5 bases, and 14 bases lay in between. The CDR3 bases are TGTGCCAGCAGTTGGCAGGTCTATGGATATGGCTACACCTTC. It is translated as CASSWQVYGYGYTF.

The rearrangement uses TRBV9 and TRBJ1-2, with 7 bases identical to TRBD1. V was pared by 4 bases and J by 5 bases, with 11 bases of the junction left unmatched. This CDR3 is 15 amino acids long. Looked up from germline, CDR1 is SGDLS and CDR2 is YYNGEE. The CDR3 here is CASSSRGTENYGYTF. DNA for the CDR3: TGTGCCAGCAGCTCCCGTGGGACAGAGAATTATGGCTACACCTTC.

The chain is built from TRBV28 and TRBJ1-1; tentatively, D is TRBD1 (6 bases). The CDR3 length is 14 residues. Deletions cut 6 bases from V and 6 bases from J, with 17 bases between. Germline V CDR1 and CDR2: MDHEN, SYDVKM. The CDR3 reads CASSTRGPRPEAFF. The CDR3 DNA follows: TGTGCCAGCAGCACCAGGGGCCCTAGGCCTGAAGCTTTCTTT.

The chain carries TRBV27 and TRBJ2-7, with 9 bases aligning to TRBD2. From germline, CDR1 is MNHEY and CDR2 SMNVEV (reference sequence). J lost 2 bases, V lost 3 bases, and 8 bases had no gene match. This CDR3 is built from 16 residues. The CDR3 loop is CASSFLTTSGAYEQYF. The DNA for the CDR3 is TGTGCCAGCAGTTTCCTTACGACTAGCGGAGCCTACGAGCAGTACTTC.

The chain is built from TRBV6-1 and TRBJ2-6; tentatively, D is TRBD1 or TRBD2 (5 bases each). Germline CDR1 MNHNS, CDR2 SASEGT. The V and J ends lost 11 bases and 0 bases respectively, with 11 bases between them. The CDR3 is 14 amino acids. For the CDR3, the DNA is TGTGCCGGGGGAATGGACTCTGGGGCCAACGTCCTGACTTTC. Protein sequence: CAGGMDSGANVLTF.

The V gene is TRBV6-6, the J gene TRBJ2-3; D ambiguous. V was pared by 0 bases and J by 0 bases, with 10 bases between. The germline gives CDR1 MNHNY, CDR2 SVGAGI (reference sequence). This CDR3 is built from 16 residues. The CDR3 spells CASSYSGSPSTDTQYF. CDR3 sequence (DNA): TGTGCCAGCAGTTACTCCGGCAGCCCCAGCACAGATACGCAGTATTTT.

The V call is TRBV13, the J call TRBJ2-1, with 7 positions matching TRBD2. V was clipped by 5 bases and J by 5 bases; unmatched bases: 12. The CDR3 has 16 residues. The germline CDR1 and CDR2 sequences are PRHDT and FYEKMQ (reference sequence). CDR3 in amino acids: CASSEPLRELHNEQFF. In nucleotides, the CDR3 is TGTGCCAGCAGCGAACCTTTGCGGGAGCTGCACAATGAGCAGTTCTTC.

CDR3 amino acids: CASTPPRWRSPSVRNEQFF. In DNA form, the CDR3 reads TGTGCCAGCACCCCCCCGAGGTGGAGGAGCCCCTCTGTGAGGAATGAGCAGTTCTTC. This chain connects TRBV28 to TRBJ2-1, with D possibly matching TRBD2 (5 bases). V lost 7 bases, J lost 7 bases, and 32 bases lay in between. The CDR3 contains 19 residues. From germline, CDR1 is MDHEN and CDR2 SYDVKM.

The chain employs TRBV11-2 and TRBJ1-2, with D maybe TRBD1 (6 bases). V shed 5 bases and J shed 1 base, with 11 bases lying between them. The CDR3 has 14 residues. Germline-derived CDR1 and CDR2 are SGHAT and FQNNGV. CDR3 region: CASSEGGGNYGYTF. Written as DNA, the CDR3 is TGTGCCAGCAGCGAGGGGGGAGGTAACTATGGCTACACCTTC.